One TCR beta chain is described in this entry. Since a much larger clone is just one base distant, this may be a read error. CDR3 length: 16 residues. Per the germline V gene, CDR1 is MNHNY and CDR2 is SVGAGI (reference sequence). Trimming at V came to 5 bases and at J to 0 bases, leaving 6 bases not matched to a gene. Unsorted bulk tissue (about 18-30 mg) underwent RNA and DNA co-extraction. Starting material of around 460 ng total RNA yielded TCR beta cDNA via a constant-region primer. The TCR beta library was amplified through three nested multiplex PCR rounds in a modified ARM-PCR procedure. The opening two PCR rounds, ten to eleven cycles each, paired TRBV1-TRBV30 forward primers with a C-beta reverse primer. TCRdb used MiXCR to reprocess the multiplex PCR reads, holding one entry per CDR3 protein. The sample holds approximately 110,000 distinct CDR3 sequences, around two thirds seen once. This sample stems from a study of tumor-infiltrating lymphocytes in primary liver carcinoma.

The rearrangement links TRBV6-6 to TRBJ1-4; 7 bases map to TRBD1. This receptor was identified in a woman aged 55-70 years with primary liver carcinoma and hepatitis B virus infection. Sequenced material: liver tumor tissue from sampling region 1. Documented subset: tumor region T1, superior pole. CDR3 loop: CASSDRADTTNEKLFF. CDR3 nucleotides: TGTGCCAGCAGTGACAGGGCGGATACAACTAATGAAAAACTGTTTTTT.